The sequence of this T cell receptor (beta chain) was determined in a study of long-term antiretroviral therapy in people with HIV. Findings of the study overall: Across all time points, the repertoire was dominated by clones that expanded before ART. Post-ART, diversity grew, though it stayed under transplant donor control levels.

A note on this clone: The target antigen is unknown.

From germline, CDR1 is SGHKS and CDR2 YYEKEE (reference sequence). V was pared by 2 bases and J by 4 bases, with 4 bases of the junction left unmatched. This CDR3 has 16 residues. The immunoSEQ assay was v3.0, run at survey level. Per sample, sequencing targeted roughly 35,000-50,000 T-cell genomes. Sequencing used immunoSEQ multiplex PCR; TCRdb keeps in-frame clones, though not all of them. The data contain approximately 33,000 clones, about four fifths of them singletons. V and J are TRBV5-5 and TRBJ2-3; 13 bases fit TRBD2. The TCR originated in a man aged 18-30 years with HIV. The sample was unsorted PBMCs, taken 0.4 years before starting antiretroviral therapy. The CDR3 coding sequence is TGTGCCAGCAGCTTCCCGGGACTAGCGGGGTCAGATACGCAGTATTTT. Its translation is CASSFPGLAGSDTQYF.